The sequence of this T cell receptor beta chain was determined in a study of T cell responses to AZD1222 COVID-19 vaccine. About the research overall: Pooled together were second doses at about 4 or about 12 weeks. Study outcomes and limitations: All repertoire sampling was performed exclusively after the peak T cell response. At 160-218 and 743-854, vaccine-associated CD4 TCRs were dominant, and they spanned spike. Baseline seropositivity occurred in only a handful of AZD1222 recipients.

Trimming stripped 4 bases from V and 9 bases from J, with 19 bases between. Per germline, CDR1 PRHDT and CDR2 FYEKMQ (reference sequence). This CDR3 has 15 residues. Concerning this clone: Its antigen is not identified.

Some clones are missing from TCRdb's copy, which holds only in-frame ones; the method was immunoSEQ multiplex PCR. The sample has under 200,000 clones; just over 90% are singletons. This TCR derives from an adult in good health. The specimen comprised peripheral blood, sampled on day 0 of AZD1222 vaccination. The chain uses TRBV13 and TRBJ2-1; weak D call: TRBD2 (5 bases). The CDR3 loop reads CASSSPSLTLSEQFF. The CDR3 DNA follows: TGTGCCAGCAGCTCTCCTAGCCTTACCCTCTCTGAGCAGTTCTTC.